This T cell receptor beta chain appears in the sequencing data of a study of circulating CD8 cells and anti-PD-1 response in melanoma. Turning to the study itself: Anti-PD-1 was first-line therapy for about 50% of the 13 patients. Overall study findings and caveats: Under 8% of TRB clonotypes were shared between subsets at M1.

From live CD3+CD8+TCRalphabeta+ cells, four PD-1 and/or TIGIT subsets were sorted. This clonotype qualifies as medium-sized (0.01 to 0.1%). Antigen: not known. CDR3 length: 14 amino acids. Germline V gene lookup returns CDR1 SGHTA and CDR2 FQGNSA. V shed 2 bases and J shed 1 base, with 6 bases lying between them. Each library started from roughly 15 ng of total RNA using the QIAseq Immune Repertoire TCR panel. TCRdb analysed the reads with MiXCR anew, one entry per CDR3 protein. The sample shows several hundred distinct CDR3 sequences, about 8% of them seen only once. Sample: CD8+ T cells from PBMCs, taken at baseline or after one month of anti-PD-1 therapy (not recorded which). This TCR came from a human donor with melanoma. The V and J genes are TRBV7-2 and TRBJ1-5; no firm D call. The DNA for the CDR3 is TGTGCCAGCAGCTTAAGAGGGAGCAATCAGCCCCAGCATTTT. Amino acid sequence: CASSLRGSNQPQHF.